The T cell receptor beta chain described here comes from a study of tumor and adjacent non-tumor tissue in lung cancer (dated 2018 in TCRdb). General notes on the study: By cancer type, the cohort comprised 11 to 12 adenocarcinoma patients, 2 squamous cell carcinoma patients and 1 small cell lung cancer patient. The 15 or so patients were aged about 31 to 85 years, included 10 men and 5 women, and had TNM stage I to III disease. In total, sequencing yielded over 95 million productive TCRbeta reads, which works out to an average of about 4 million reads per sample. The study compared bulk TCRbeta repertoires from lung tumor tissue and matched distant non-tumor lung tissue of around 14 lung cancer patients. Over 25 paired specimens, one tumor and one normal lung sample per patient, were profiled by TCRbeta CDR3 sequencing. Broad study findings and their caveats: Significantly higher TCR diversity (inverse Simpson) was observed in tumor tissue than in normal lung tissue (431.37 vs 166.20, P = 0.0075, Mann-Whitney U test). The methods do not name the sequencing platform or mention unique molecular identifiers. Peripheral blood was not sequenced, so blood TCRbeta repertoires were not examined in the lung cancer patients of the study. TCR diversity was significantly higher in younger patients, and higher tumor TCR diversity was associated with shorter overall and disease-free survival. A significantly larger cumulative share of the repertoire was made up by the top 100 clones in normal lung than in tumor tissue. The cohort had only about 14 patients, and the authors noted that larger samples and more detailed clinical data are needed.

As regards this clonotype: The clone's antigen remains unknown. It is likely a read error, because the conserved phenylalanine at the end of the CDR3 is missing.

Counting both end residues, the CDR3 totals 14 amino acids. The only DNA kept is the CDR3, 42 bases in frame from the first base. The germline V gene gives CDR1 as SQVTM and CDR2 as ANQGSEA. Bulk unsorted tissue served as the source for RNA extraction, and RNA quality was assessed using a NanoDrop ND-1000 and an Agilent 2100. Newly diagnosed lung cancer patients without prior chemotherapy who had been admitted for thoracic surgery in China between August and November 2014 were enrolled as donors. Patients who had received previous radiotherapy or chemotherapy, or who had another concurrent cancer, were excluded from the study. Pieces of surgical tissue measuring about 1-2.1 cm3 were kept in RNAlater solution and held at -80 degrees C until needed. Library prep was done by multiplex PCR. The reads were generated on an Illumina HiSeq 2500. TCRbeta libraries were built by three rounds of nested PCR using primers (Table S4), following protocols modified from ARM-PCR. Before sequencing, PCR products of 200-500 bp were excised from the gel and purified with the QIAquick gel extraction kit. Per the source publication's procedure: Reads were cleaned using Trimmomatic, were merged into complete CDR3 sequences using FLASH, and were assigned to V(D)J germline segments using MiTCR. Clonal diversity was calculated as the inverse Simpson's index using VDJtools. Productive reads were defined as in-frame sequences without a premature stop codon. The public reads were reprocessed in TCRdb via fastp at Q25 and MiXCR, keeping in-frame beta chains. One record per CDR3 amino acid sequence lists the most common genes and DNA. The V and J calls were not made by the authors but by TCRdb's processing. This sample lists 71,000 or so distinct CDR3 sequences; approximately 79% were detected once. About an eighth of the sample goes to the ten largest clones.

The chain joins TRBV29-1 to TRBJ2-7; TRBD2 might be the D gene, on 5 matching bases. The TCR was taken from a woman aged 50 to 60 with non-small cell lung cancer. Sequencing input: lung tumor tissue. The CDR3 region reads CSVQGRGDSYEQYL. The sequenced DNA is TGTAGCGTACAAGGGAGAGGAGATTCCTACGAGCAGTACCTC.